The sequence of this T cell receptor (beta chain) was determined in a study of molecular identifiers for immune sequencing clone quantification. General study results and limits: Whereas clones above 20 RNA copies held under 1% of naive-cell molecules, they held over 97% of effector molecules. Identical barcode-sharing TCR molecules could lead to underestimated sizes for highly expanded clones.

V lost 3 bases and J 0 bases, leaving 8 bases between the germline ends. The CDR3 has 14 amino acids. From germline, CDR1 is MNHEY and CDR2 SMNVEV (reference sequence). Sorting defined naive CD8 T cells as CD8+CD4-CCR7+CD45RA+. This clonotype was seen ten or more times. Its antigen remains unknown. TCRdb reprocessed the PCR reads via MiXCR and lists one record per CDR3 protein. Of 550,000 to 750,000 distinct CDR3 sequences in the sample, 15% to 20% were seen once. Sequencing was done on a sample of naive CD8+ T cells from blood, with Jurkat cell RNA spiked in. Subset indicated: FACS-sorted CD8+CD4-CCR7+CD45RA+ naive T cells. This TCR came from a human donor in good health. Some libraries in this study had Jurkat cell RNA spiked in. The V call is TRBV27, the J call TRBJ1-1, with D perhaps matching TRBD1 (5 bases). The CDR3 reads CASSFDSMNTEAFF. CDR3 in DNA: TGTGCCAGCAGTTTCGACAGTATGAACACTGAAGCTTTCTTT.